This TCR beta chain was captured by sequencing in a study of blood T cells in healthy people across ages. CDR1 LGHDT and CDR2 YNNKEL come from the germline V gene (reference sequence). Trimming cost V 2 bases and J 9 bases, with 17 bases left between them. This CDR3 contains 15 residues. A second roughly 7 to 11 cycle PCR used barcoded and J-beta primers. TCRdb called the 5' RACE reads again in MiXCR, with one record for every CDR3 protein. The repertoire holds about 1.8 million distinct CDR3 sequences, with around half as singletons. Caucasian, healthy and from Russia, the donors were aged between about 6 and 90.

Material: blood. The V call is TRBV3-1, the J call TRBJ1-5, with D perhaps TRBD1 (5 bases). The source is a woman aged 40-49 years in good health. The DNA for the CDR3 is TGTGCCAGCAGCCAATCAGTCATGGCTGGGGGGCCCCAGCATTTT. Residues: CASSQSVMAGGPQHF.